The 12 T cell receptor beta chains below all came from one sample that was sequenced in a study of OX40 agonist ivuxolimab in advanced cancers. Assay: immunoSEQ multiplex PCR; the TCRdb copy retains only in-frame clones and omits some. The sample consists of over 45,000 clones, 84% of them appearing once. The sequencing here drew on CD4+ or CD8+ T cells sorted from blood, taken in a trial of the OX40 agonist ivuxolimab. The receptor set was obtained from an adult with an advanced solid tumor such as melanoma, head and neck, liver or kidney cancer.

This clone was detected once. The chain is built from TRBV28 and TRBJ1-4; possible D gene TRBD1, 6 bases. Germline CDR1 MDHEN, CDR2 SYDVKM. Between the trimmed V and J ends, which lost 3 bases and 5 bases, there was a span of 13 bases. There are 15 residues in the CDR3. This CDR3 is CASSFSGGGNEKLFF. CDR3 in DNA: TGTGCCAGCAGTTTTTCGGGGGGCGGGAATGAAAAACTGTTTTTT.

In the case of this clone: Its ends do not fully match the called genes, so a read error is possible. Here the CDR3 reads CARSKTGPSGNTIYF. The CDR3 bases are TGTGCCCGCAGTAAAACGGGCCCTTCTGGAAACACCATATATTTT. The chain carries TRBV6-5 and TRBJ1-3; D remains ambiguous. Germline lookup yields CDR1 MNHEY and CDR2 SVGAGI. This CDR3 comprises 15 residues.

CDR3 loop: CASSLLGQFSGNTIYF. The CDR3 region has the DNA TGTGCCAGCAGCCTACTGGGACAGTTCTCTGGAAACACCATATATTTT. The rearrangement links TRBV6-6 to TRBJ1-3, with 7 bases matching TRBD1. Germline V CDR1 and CDR2: MNHNY, SVGAGI (reference sequence). This CDR3 is 16 amino acids long. The V gene end was trimmed by 6 bases and the J gene end by 0 bases; junction bases not matched to a gene: 8.

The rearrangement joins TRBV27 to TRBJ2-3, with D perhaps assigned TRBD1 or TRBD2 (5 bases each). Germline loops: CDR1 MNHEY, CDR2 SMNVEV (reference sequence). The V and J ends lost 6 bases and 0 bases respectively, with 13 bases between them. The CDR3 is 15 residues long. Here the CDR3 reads CASSTGQISTDTQYF. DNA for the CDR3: TGTGCCAGCAGCACGGGGCAGATAAGCACAGATACGCAGTATTTT.

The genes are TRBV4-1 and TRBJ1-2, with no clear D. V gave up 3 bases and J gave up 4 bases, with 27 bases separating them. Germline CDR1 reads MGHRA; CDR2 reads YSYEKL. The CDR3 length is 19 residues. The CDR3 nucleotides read TGCGCCAGCAGCCATCCGACCCACATTACTCGGCGGCTAGGCTATGGCTACACCTTC. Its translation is CASSHPTHITRRLGYGYTF.

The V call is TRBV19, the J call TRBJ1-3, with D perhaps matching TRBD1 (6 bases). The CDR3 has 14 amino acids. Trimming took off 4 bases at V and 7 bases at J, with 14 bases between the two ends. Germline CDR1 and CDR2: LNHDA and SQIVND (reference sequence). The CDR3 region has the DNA TGTGCCAGTAGTACCCTACAGGGAGTCAACACCATATATTTT. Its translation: CASSTLQGVNTIYF. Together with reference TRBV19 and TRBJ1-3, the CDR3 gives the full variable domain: DGGITQSPKYLFRKEGQNVTLSCEQNLNHDAMYWYRQDPGQGLRLIYYSQIVNDFQKGDIAEGYSVSREKKESFPLTVTSAQKNPTAFYLCASSTLQGVNTIYFGEGSWLTVV.

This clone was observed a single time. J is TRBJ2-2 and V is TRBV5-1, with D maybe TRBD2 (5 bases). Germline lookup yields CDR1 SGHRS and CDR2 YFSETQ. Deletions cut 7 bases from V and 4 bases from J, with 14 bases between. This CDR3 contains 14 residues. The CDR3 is CASGEGRSTGELFF. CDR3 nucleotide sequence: TGCGCCAGCGGAGAGGGCCGTAGCACCGGGGAGCTGTTTTTT. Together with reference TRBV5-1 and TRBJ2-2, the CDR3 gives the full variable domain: KAGVTQTPRYLIKTRGQQVTLSCSPISGHRSVSWYQQTPGQGLQFLFEYFSETQRNKGNFPGRFSGRQFSNSRSEMNVSTLELGDSALYLCASGEGRSTGELFFGEGSRLTVL.

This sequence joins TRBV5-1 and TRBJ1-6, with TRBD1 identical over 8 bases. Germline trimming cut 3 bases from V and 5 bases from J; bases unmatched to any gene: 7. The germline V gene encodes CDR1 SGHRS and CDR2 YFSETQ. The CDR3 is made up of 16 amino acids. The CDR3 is CASSWTGSSDNSPLHF. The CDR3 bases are TGCGCCAGCAGCTGGACAGGGAGCTCGGATAATTCACCCCTCCACTTT.

As DNA, the CDR3 is TGTGCCAGCGAAGAAGGGATATTCGCAGATACGCAGTATTTT. As protein: CASEEGIFADTQYF. V usage is TRBV2 and J usage is TRBJ2-3; D not certain. Deletions cut 8 bases from V and 4 bases from J, with 16 bases between. Germline loops: CDR1 SNHLY, CDR2 FYNNEI. This CDR3 spans 14 amino acids.

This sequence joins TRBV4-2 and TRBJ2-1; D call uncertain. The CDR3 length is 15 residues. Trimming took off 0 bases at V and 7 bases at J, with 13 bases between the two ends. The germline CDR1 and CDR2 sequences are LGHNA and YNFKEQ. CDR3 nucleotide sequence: TGTGCCAGCAGCCAAGATCCCAGCCTCAGGAATGAGCAGTTCTTC. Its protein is CASSQDPSLRNEQFF.

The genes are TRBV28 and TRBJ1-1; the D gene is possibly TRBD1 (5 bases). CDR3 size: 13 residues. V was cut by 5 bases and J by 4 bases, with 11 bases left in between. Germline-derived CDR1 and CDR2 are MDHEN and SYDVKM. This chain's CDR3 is CASSEGVSTEAFF. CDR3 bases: TGTGCCAGCAGTGAAGGGGTTTCCACTGAAGCTTTCTTT. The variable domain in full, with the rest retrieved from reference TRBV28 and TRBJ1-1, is DVKVTQSSRYLVKRTGEKVFLECVQDMDHENMFWYRQDPGLGLRLIYFSYDVKMKEKGDIPEGYSVSREKKERFSLILESASTNQTSMYLCASSEGVSTEAFFGQGTRLTVV.

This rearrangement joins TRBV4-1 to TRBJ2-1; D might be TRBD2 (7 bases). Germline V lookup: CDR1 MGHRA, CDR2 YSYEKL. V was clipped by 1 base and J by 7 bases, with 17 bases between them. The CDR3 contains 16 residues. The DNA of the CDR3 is TGCGCCAGCAGCCAAGTAGGGGGGGGCGGCCGTAATGAGCAGTTCTTC. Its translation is CASSQVGGGGRNEQFF.